Below, 24 T cell receptor beta chains from the same sample are listed, as sequenced in a study of cytomegalovirus exposure and HLA in healthy donors. Both 60 Vbeta primers and 13 Jbeta primers went into the PCR. TCRdb's copy holds only in-frame clones and misses some; the assay was immunoSEQ multiplex PCR. The table lists 90,000 to 110,000 clones, over 70% of them singletons. The specimen was PBMCs. The receptors stem from a man aged 25-40 years in good health and CMV-seronegative.

The chain recombines TRBV28 with TRBJ1-2; 10 bases match TRBD1. The CDR3 has 13 amino acids. The germline CDR1 and CDR2 sequences are MDHEN and SYDVKM. V dropped 6 bases and J dropped 8; count of bases not matched to a gene: 6. DNA for the CDR3: TGTGCCAGCAGCCCGGGACAGGGGACCGGCTACACCTTC. Translated, it gives CASSPGQGTGYTF.

This clone was detected only a few times. J is TRBJ1-3 and V is TRBV2; 9 nucleotides line up with TRBD1. J gave up 0 bases and V 5 bases, and 5 bases lay outside the gene matches. The CDR3 has 16 residues. Germline CDR1 reads SNHLY; CDR2 reads FYNNEI. The CDR3, as DNA: TGTGCCAGCAGTTCACAGGGGGCTAGCTCTGGAAACACCATATATTTT. It is translated as CASSSQGASSGNTIYF.

The table lists this clone with a few counts. CDR3 nucleotide sequence: TGTGCCAGCAGTTCCGAAGACAGGGCGTTACTGAATGAGCAGTTCTTC. It is translated as CASSSEDRALLNEQFF. V and J are TRBV27 and TRBJ2-1; 7 bases match TRBD1. This CDR3 region has 16 residues. J lost 7 bases, V lost 4 bases, and 13 bases had no gene match. The V gene's germline CDR1 is MNHEY and CDR2 SMNVEV (reference sequence).

V gene TRBV30 combines with J gene TRBJ1-6; D remains ambiguous. V gave up 0 bases and J gave up 9 bases, with 9 bases separating them. CDR3 length: 13 amino acids. The germline CDR1 and CDR2 sequences are GTSNPN and SVGIG (reference sequence). The CDR3 coding sequence is TGTGCCTGGAGTGTACAACGGGGTTCACCCCTCCACTTT. Protein product: CAWSVQRGSPLHF.

The chain carries TRBV11-2 and TRBJ1-1; 9 bases match TRBD1. V shed 0 bases and J 0 bases; nucleotides not matched to a gene: 2. CDR1 is SGHAT and CDR2 is FQNNGV in the germline V gene. This CDR3 is 16 amino acids long. CDR3 protein: CASSLDRTGVNTEAFF. The CDR3 DNA sequence: TGTGCCAGCAGCTTAGATAGGACAGGGGTGAACACTGAAGCTTTCTTT.

The chain carries TRBV2 and TRBJ1-5; 8 positions match TRBD1. The germline V gene has CDR1 SNHLY and CDR2 FYNNEI. The CDR3 consists of 15 residues. The junction had 10 bases not matched to a gene; V was cut back by 4 bases and J by 8 bases. The CDR3: CASSVGQVGLEPQHF. DNA for the CDR3: TGTGCCAGCAGTGTGGGACAGGTGGGGTTGGAGCCCCAGCATTTT.

The gene calls are TRBV2 and TRBJ1-5, with D uncertain. CDR1 SNHLY and CDR2 FYNNEI come from the germline V gene. Trimming pared 0 bases from V and 5 bases from J, leaving 8 bases between. This CDR3 is 14 amino acids long. This CDR3 reads CASSEANRDQPQHF. In DNA form, the CDR3 reads TGTGCCAGCAGTGAAGCGAATAGAGATCAGCCCCAGCATTTT.

The genes are TRBV5-6 and TRBJ2-5; 7 bases align to TRBD2. The germline V gene has CDR1 SGHDT and CDR2 YYEEEE. The CDR3 is 15 amino acids. V gave up 3 bases and J gave up 1 base; unmatched junction bases: 6. The CDR3 protein is CASSSLASPQETQYF. CDR3 bases: TGTGCCAGCAGCTCACTAGCGAGCCCCCAAGAGACCCAGTACTTC.

The gene calls are TRBV28 and TRBJ2-5; D possibly corresponds to TRBD2 (5 bases). This CDR3 is built from 13 residues. CDR1 MDHEN and CDR2 SYDVKM come from the germline V gene. Trimming stripped 5 bases from V and 9 bases from J, with 16 bases between. The CDR3 region has the DNA TGTGCCAGCAGTAAACAACCGGAGGTGGCCCAGTACTTC. Translating gives CASSKQPEVAQYF.

The chain uses TRBV4-3 and TRBJ1-5, with D unresolved. CDR3 length: 15 amino acids. Germline CDR1 and CDR2: LGHNA and YSLEER. V was shortened by 0 bases and J by 1 base, with 7 bases between the two germline ends. The CDR3 here is CASSQDSQSNQPQHF. CDR3 sequence (DNA): TGCGCCAGCAGCCAAGATTCACAGAGCAATCAGCCCCAGCATTTT.

The chain couples TRBV2 to TRBJ2-7; 9 nucleotides line up with TRBD2. J was trimmed by 0 bases and V by 6 bases; bases with no gene match: 15. The length of the CDR3 is 18 residues. Germline V gives CDR1 SNHLY, CDR2 FYNNEI. CDR3 in DNA: TGTGCCAGCAGGGGAGGACTAGCGCCAGTATTGGGCTCCTACGAGCAGTACTTC. Protein sequence: CASRGGLAPVLGSYEQYF.

This chain joins TRBV5-4 and TRBJ2-5, with D perhaps matching TRBD2 (7 bases). V was shortened by 2 bases and J by 5 bases, with 16 bases between the two germline ends. CDR3 size: 15 residues. CDR1 and CDR2 (germline): SGHNT, YYREEE (reference sequence). CDR3 sequence: CASSFAGGPSETQYF. The CDR3 region has the DNA TGTGCCAGCAGCTTCGCCGGGGGGCCCTCGGAGACCCAGTACTTC.

This chain joins TRBV10-1 and TRBJ2-1, with a weak D call TRBD2 (6 bases). The germline gives CDR1 WNHNN, CDR2 SYGVQD (reference sequence). Trimming left V 3 bases short and J 0 bases short, with 12 bases between. The CDR3 is made up of 16 amino acids. The CDR3 region is CASSDKSTSSYNEQFF. DNA for the CDR3: TGCGCCAGCAGTGATAAGTCGACTAGCTCCTACAATGAGCAGTTCTTC.

V usage is TRBV5-4 and J usage is TRBJ1-2, with a weak D call TRBD1 (6 bases). The V gene's germline CDR1 is SGHNT and CDR2 YYREEE (reference sequence). The CDR3 spans 13 residues. Trimming removed 4 bases at V and 4 bases at J, with 11 bases between. The DNA of the CDR3 is TGTGCCAGCAGCGAGACAGGATTCTATGGCTACACCTTC. This gives the protein CASSETGFYGYTF. Looking up the rest from reference TRBV5-4 and TRBJ1-2 gives the full variable domain: ETGVTQSPTHLIKTRGQQVTLRCSSQSGHNTVSWYQQALGQGPQFIFQYYREEENGRGNFPPRFSGLQFPNYSSELNVNALELDDSALYLCASSETGFYGYTFGSGTRLTVV.

For this clone: An end of the junction differs from the germline gene, which may be a read error. The chain is built from TRBV2 and TRBJ1-4, with TRBD1 matching 8 bases. CDR1 SNHLY and CDR2 FYNNEI come from the germline V gene. CDR3 length equals 12 residues. CDR3 DNA: TGTGCCAGCAGTGACCCAGGGGGCGCAATTGGTTTT. Protein: CASSDPGGAIGF.

The chain joins TRBV18 to TRBJ2-7, with TRBD2 identical over 7 bases. Germline values: CDR1 KGHSH, CDR2 LQKENI. The ends lost 4 bases at V and 2 bases at J; junction bases unmatched: 5. This CDR3 is 14 amino acids long. The CDR3 region is CASSQIGTTYEQYF. Here the CDR3 DNA reads TGTGCCAGCTCACAAATCGGGACTACCTACGAGCAGTACTTC. The entire variable domain, with the rest obtained from reference TRBV18 and TRBJ2-7, is as follows: NAGVMQNPRHLVRRRGQEARLRCSPMKGHSHVYWYRQLPEEGLKFMVYLQKENIIDESGMPKERFSAEFPKEGPSILRIQQVVRGDSAAYFCASSQIGTTYEQYFGPGTRLTVT.

The CDR3 region has the DNA TGCGCCAGCAGCTTGCGGACTGTTCAAGAGACCCAGTACTTC. This codes for CASSLRTVQETQYF. This sequence joins TRBV5-1 and TRBJ2-5; D is possibly TRBD2 (5 bases). CDR3 length equals 14 residues. Germline values: CDR1 SGHRS, CDR2 YFSETQ. V was clipped by 1 base and J by 2 bases, with 9 bases between them.

This sequence joins TRBV4-3 and TRBJ2-2; TRBD2 is a possible D gene (5 bases). Deletions cut 0 bases from V and 4 bases from J, with 12 bases between. Germline V gene sequence: CDR1 LGHNA, CDR2 YSLEER. The CDR3 consists of 16 residues. CDR3 in amino acids: CASSQDPGELTGELFF. In DNA, the CDR3 is TGCGCCAGCAGCCAAGACCCCGGGGAGCTCACCGGGGAGCTGTTTTTT.

V usage is TRBV30 and J usage is TRBJ1-5; a weak D match, TRBD1 (5 bases). V lost 3 bases and J 5 bases, leaving 8 bases between the germline ends. There are 12 residues in the CDR3. The germline gives CDR1 GTSNPN, CDR2 SVGIG (reference sequence). This CDR3 is CAWREGDQPQHF. In nucleotides, the CDR3 is TGTGCCTGGAGGGAAGGGGATCAGCCCCAGCATTTT.

This chain connects TRBV28 to TRBJ2-2; D is possibly TRBD1 (5 bases). The CDR3 is made up of 17 amino acids. The V end lost 6 bases, the J end lost 4 bases, and 21 bases lay between the germline ends. The germline V gene has CDR1 MDHEN and CDR2 SYDVKM. In DNA form, the CDR3 reads TGTGCCAGCAGGCGCAGGGATTTCACCCGGACCACCGGGGAGCTGTTTTTT. Amino acid sequence: CASRRRDFTRTTGELFF. Complete variable domain (other parts from reference TRBV28 and TRBJ2-2): DVKVTQSSRYLVKRTGEKVFLECVQDMDHENMFWYRQDPGLGLRLIYFSYDVKMKEKGDIPEGYSVSREKKERFSLILESASTNQTSMYLCASRRRDFTRTTGELFFGEGSRLTVL.

The V call is TRBV7-2, the J call TRBJ2-1; 11 bases align to TRBD1. Germline V CDR1 and CDR2: SGHTA, FQGNSA. The CDR3 spans 14 residues. J was trimmed by 8 bases and V by 5 bases; bases with no gene match: 5. In DNA form, the CDR3 reads TGTGCCAGCAGCGGGACAGGGGGAGCAGATGAGCAGTTCTTC. Amino acid sequence: CASSGTGGADEQFF.

The chain employs TRBV28 and TRBJ2-2, with unresolved D. Trimming left V 2 bases short and J 6 bases short, with 4 bases between. This CDR3 has 12 amino acids. CDR1 is MDHEN, CDR2 SYDVKM, per germline. The CDR3 DNA reads as TGTGCCAGCAGTTTAGCGGCCGGGGAGCTGTTTTTT. This gives the protein CASSLAAGELFF.

This clone was recorded at least ten times. The V and J genes are TRBV29-1 and TRBJ2-5; the match to TRBD1 covers 7 bases. The CDR3 runs 14 residues. V trimming: 4 bases; J trimming: 5 bases; junction bases outside the gene matches: 10. Germline V lookup: CDR1 SQVTM, CDR2 ANQGSEA. The chain's CDR3 is CSVVVTGRGETQYF. The CDR3 DNA sequence: TGCAGCGTTGTCGTGACAGGGAGAGGGGAGACCCAGTACTTC.

The V and J genes are TRBV18 and TRBJ2-2; TRBD2 aligns across 7 bases. The CDR3 is made up of 16 amino acids. V trimming: 0 bases; J trimming: 2 bases; junction bases outside the gene matches: 3. Germline values: CDR1 KGHSH, CDR2 LQKENI. The CDR3 spells CASSPPSGGNTGELFF. CDR3 DNA: TGTGCCAGCTCACCACCGTCGGGGGGAAACACCGGGGAGCTGTTTTTT.